This T cell receptor (beta chain) is from a study of T cells in Graves' hyperthyroidism and ophthalmopathy. Broader study findings: Separating ophthalmopathy from stable hyperthyroidism was achieved by a 13 V-J model.

Worth noting for this clonotype: Antigen specificity is unknown.

Amplified TCR beta CDR3 regions came from RNA transcripts. TCR CDR3 regions were first amplified by RT-PCR with HTBI primers. TCRdb ran MiXCR on the multiplex PCR reads and lists one entry per CDR3 protein. The sample lists under 750,000 distinct CDR3 sequences, approximately 19% occurring once. The V gene's germline CDR1 is MGHRA and CDR2 YSYEKL. The ends were cut back, 0 bases at V and 0 bases at J, with 13 bases in the middle. This CDR3 is built from 17 residues. This clonotype was obtained from a woman aged 50 to 60 with Graves' hyperthyroidism that later progressed to Graves' ophthalmopathy. Sequencing used blood. The gene calls are TRBV4-1 and TRBJ2-3; D is ambiguous. The CDR3 region has the DNA TGCGCCAGCAGCCAAGATCTTTCCGGAGCTAGCACAGATACGCAGTATTTT. Translated, it gives CASSQDLSGASTDTQYF.